The 7 T cell receptor beta chains below all came from one sample that was sequenced in a study of monozygotic twins with inflammatory bowel disease. Each CDR3 protein gets one entry in TCRdb, which reprocessed the 5' RACE reads and gives no DNA. Reported are 150,000 to 200,000 distinct CDR3 sequences; the ten largest clones contain 7.4%. Sequencing used blood. These receptors originate from a human donor with ulcerative colitis or Crohn's disease, or a healthy co-twin of an affected twin (not recorded which).

The V gene is TRBV5-1, the J gene TRBJ1-2; the D call from TCRdb, TRBD1, cannot be confirmed without DNA. Germline V CDR1 and CDR2: SGHRS, YFSETQ. This CDR3 comprises 13 residues. CDR3 residues: CASSQDRGYGYTF.

This chain joins TRBV11-2 and TRBJ1-2; TCRdb outputs TRBD1, but without DNA this stays unchecked. The germline CDR1 and CDR2 sequences are SGHAT and FQNNGV. The CDR3 consists of 13 residues. Here the CDR3 reads CASSLDRVDGYTF. The full variable domain, in which reference TRBV11-2 and TRBJ1-2 provide the parts outside the CDR3, is EAGVAQSPRYKIIEKRQSVAFWCNPISGHATLYWYQQILGQGPKLLIQFQNNGVVDDSQLPKDRFSAERLKGVDSTLKIQPAKLEDSAVYLCASSLDRVDGYTFGSGTRLTVV.

This chain joins TRBV7-6 and TRBJ2-5; TCRdb picks TRBD2, but there is no DNA to check that call. The CDR3 covers 15 residues. Germline CDR1 and CDR2: SGHVS and FNYEAQ. The CDR3 loop is CASSTPLADQETQYF.

The gene calls are TRBV20-1 and TRBJ1-5. CDR3 length equals 12 residues. Germline V gene sequence: CDR1 DFQATT, CDR2 SNEGSKA (reference sequence). CDR3 protein: CSAYTWGQPQHF.

The V call is TRBV9, the J call TRBJ2-1; TCRdb reports TRBD1, a call that lacks DNA to check it against. Germline V gene sequence: CDR1 SGDLS, CDR2 YYNGEE. The CDR3 contains 15 residues. The CDR3 loop reads CASSVAGEGYNEQFF.

The chain joins TRBV27 to TRBJ2-7; with no DNA, the TCRdb D assignment of TRBD1 cannot be verified. Germline CDR1 MNHEY, CDR2 SMNVEV (reference sequence). The CDR3 runs 15 residues. Here the CDR3 reads CASSSPGQGSYEQYF.

Here the CDR3 reads CAIAGAGGFSYNEQFF. The gene calls are TRBV10-3 and TRBJ2-1; TCRdb outputs TRBD2, but without DNA this stays unchecked. CDR1 ENHRY and CDR2 SYGVKD come from the germline V gene. The CDR3 covers 16 residues.